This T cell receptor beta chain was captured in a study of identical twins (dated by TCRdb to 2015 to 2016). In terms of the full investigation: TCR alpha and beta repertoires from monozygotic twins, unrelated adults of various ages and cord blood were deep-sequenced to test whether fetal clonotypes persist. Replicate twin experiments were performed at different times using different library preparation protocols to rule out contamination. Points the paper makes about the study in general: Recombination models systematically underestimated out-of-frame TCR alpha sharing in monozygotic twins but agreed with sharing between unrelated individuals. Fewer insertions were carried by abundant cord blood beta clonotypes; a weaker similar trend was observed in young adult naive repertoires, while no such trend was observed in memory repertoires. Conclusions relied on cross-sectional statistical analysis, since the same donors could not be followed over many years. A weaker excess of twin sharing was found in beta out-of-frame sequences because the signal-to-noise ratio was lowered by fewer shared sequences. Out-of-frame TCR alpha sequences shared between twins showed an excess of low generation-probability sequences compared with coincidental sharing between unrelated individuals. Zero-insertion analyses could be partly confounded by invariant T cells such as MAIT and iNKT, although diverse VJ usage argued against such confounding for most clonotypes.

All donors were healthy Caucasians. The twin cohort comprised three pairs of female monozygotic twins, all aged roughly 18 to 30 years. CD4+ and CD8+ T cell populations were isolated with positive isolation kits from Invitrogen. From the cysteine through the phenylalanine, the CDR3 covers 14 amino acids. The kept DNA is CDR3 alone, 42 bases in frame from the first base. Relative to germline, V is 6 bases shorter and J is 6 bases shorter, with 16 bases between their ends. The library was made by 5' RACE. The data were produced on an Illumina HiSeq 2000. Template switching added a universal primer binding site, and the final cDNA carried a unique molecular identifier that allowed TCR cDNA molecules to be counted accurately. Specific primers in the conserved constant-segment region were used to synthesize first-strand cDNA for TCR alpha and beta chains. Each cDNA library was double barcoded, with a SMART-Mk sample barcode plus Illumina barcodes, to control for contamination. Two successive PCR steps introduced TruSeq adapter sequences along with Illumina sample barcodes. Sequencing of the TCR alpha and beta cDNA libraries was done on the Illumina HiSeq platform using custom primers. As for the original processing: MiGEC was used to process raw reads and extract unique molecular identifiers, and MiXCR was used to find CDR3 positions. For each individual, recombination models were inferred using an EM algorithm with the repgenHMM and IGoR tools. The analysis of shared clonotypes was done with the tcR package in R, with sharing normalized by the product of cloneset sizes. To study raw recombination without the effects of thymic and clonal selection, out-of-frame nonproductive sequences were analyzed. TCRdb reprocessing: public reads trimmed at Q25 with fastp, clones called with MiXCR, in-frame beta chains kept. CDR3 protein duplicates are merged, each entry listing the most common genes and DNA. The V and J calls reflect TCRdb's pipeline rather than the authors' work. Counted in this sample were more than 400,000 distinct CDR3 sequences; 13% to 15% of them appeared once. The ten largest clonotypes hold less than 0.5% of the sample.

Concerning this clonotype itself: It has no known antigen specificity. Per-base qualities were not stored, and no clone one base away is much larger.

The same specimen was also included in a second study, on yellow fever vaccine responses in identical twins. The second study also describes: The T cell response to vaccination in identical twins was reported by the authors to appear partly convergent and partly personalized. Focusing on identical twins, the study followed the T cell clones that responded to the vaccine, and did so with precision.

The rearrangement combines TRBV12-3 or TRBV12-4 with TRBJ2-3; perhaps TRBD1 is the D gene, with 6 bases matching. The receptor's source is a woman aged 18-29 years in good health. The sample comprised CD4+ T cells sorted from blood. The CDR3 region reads CASRPGVLVDTQYF. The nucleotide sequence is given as TGTGCCAGCAGGCCAGGGGTTTTGGTCGATACGCAGTATTTT.